Below are 23 T cell receptor beta chains sequenced from a single sample in a study of monozygotic twins with inflammatory bowel disease. TCRdb reprocessed the 5' RACE reads; each CDR3 protein has one entry and no DNA is given. This listing includes around 450,000 distinct CDR3 sequences. Sequencing used blood. Receptor source: a human donor with ulcerative colitis or Crohn's disease, or a healthy co-twin of an affected twin (not recorded which).

The chain uses TRBV27 and TRBJ2-7; TCRdb returns TRBD2, unconfirmable since there is no DNA. The CDR3 length is 15 residues. Germline CDR1 MNHEY, CDR2 SMNVEV (reference sequence). The chain's CDR3 is CASSSISGLFSEQYF.

This chain links TRBV5-5 with TRBJ2-2; TCRdb's D call of TRBD2 is untestable without DNA. Germline V gene lookup returns CDR1 SGHKS and CDR2 YYEKEE (reference sequence). CDR3 length: 14 amino acids. The CDR3 sequence: CASLSGANTGELFF. Full variable domain (outside the CDR3, taken from reference TRBV5-5 and TRBJ2-2): DAGVTQSPTHLIKTRGQQVTLRCSPISGHKSVSWYQQVLGQGPQFIFQYYEKEERGRGNFPDRFSARQFPNYSSELNVNALLLGDSALYLCASLSGANTGELFFGEGSRLTVL.

The chain uses TRBV5-5 and TRBJ1-1; TCRdb calls TRBD1, which cannot be checked without DNA. Germline loops: CDR1 SGHKS, CDR2 YYEKEE (reference sequence). This CDR3 has 15 amino acids. CDR3 amino acids: CASSLDFWGPTEAFF.

This chain links TRBV7-8 with TRBJ2-3; as DNA is missing, the TRBD2 call by TCRdb cannot be tested. CDR1 and CDR2 from the germline V gene are SGHVS and FQNEAQ. There are 15 residues in the CDR3. The CDR3 loop reads CASSSSLASTDTQYF.

The V call is TRBV14, the J call TRBJ2-5. Germline V lookup: CDR1 SGHDN, CDR2 FVKESK. The CDR3 is 14 residues long. CDR3 sequence: CASSQRTYQETQYF.

The V call is TRBV10-3, the J call TRBJ1-1; without DNA, the TCRdb call of TRBD1 cannot be checked. This CDR3 contains 14 residues. CDR1 and CDR2 (germline): ENHRY, SYGVKD. The chain's CDR3 is CAISHQGQNTEAFF.

This chain connects TRBV27 to TRBJ1-2; TCRdb's D call of TRBD1 is untestable without DNA. The CDR3 totals 13 residues. In germline, CDR1 is MNHEY, CDR2 SMNVEV (reference sequence). CDR3 residues: CASTKTGDHGYTF.

V and J are TRBV29-1 and TRBJ1-2; TCRdb indicates TRBD1, and absent DNA this call remains unverified. This CDR3 comprises 16 residues. In germline, CDR1 is SQVTM, CDR2 ANQGSEA. CDR3 region: CSARRAGDGLDYGYTF. The full variable domain, its missing parts supplied by reference TRBV29-1 and TRBJ1-2, is SAVISQKPSRDICQRGTSLTIQCQVDSQVTMMFWYRQQPGQSLTLIATANQGSEATYESGFVIDKFPISRPNLTFSTLTVSNMSPEDSSIYLCSARRAGDGLDYGYTFGSGTRLTVV.

J is TRBJ2-7 and V is TRBV27; the D call of TRBD2 rests on TCRdb alone, since no DNA is present to check it. The CDR3 has 14 residues. CDR1 is MNHEY and CDR2 is SMNVEV in the germline V gene (reference sequence). CDR3: CASSAGLASYEQYF.

CDR3 protein: CSASLLSGSNVLTF. V gene TRBV20-1 combines with J gene TRBJ2-6; the TCRdb call, TRBD2, lacks DNA for checking. This CDR3 contains 14 residues. Looked up from germline, CDR1 is DFQATT and CDR2 is SNEGSKA (reference sequence).

V gene TRBV4-3 combines with J gene TRBJ2-5; the TCRdb D gene call, TRBD1, has no DNA to confirm it. Per the germline V gene, CDR1 is LGHNA and CDR2 is YSLEER. The CDR3 is 17 residues long. The CDR3 region is CASSQEAPGTATESQYF.

Here the CDR3 reads CASSSEGGTEAFF. The chain has TRBV5-1 and TRBJ1-1. The germline V gene has CDR1 SGHRS and CDR2 YFSETQ. The CDR3 covers 13 residues.

CDR3 loop: CASSLEEPNYGYTF. The chain is built from TRBV28 and TRBJ1-2. There are 14 residues in the CDR3. Germline CDR1 MDHEN, CDR2 SYDVKM.

V and J are TRBV9 and TRBJ2-2; TCRdb outputs TRBD1, but without DNA this stays unchecked. The germline V gene encodes CDR1 SGDLS and CDR2 YYNGEE. The CDR3 loop spans 13 amino acids. The CDR3 here is CASKQGAVGELFF. Full variable domain (rest looked up from reference TRBV9 and TRBJ2-2): DSGVTQTPKHLITATGQRVTLRCSPRSGDLSVYWYQQSLDQGLQFLIQYYNGEERAKGNILERFSAQQFPDLHSELNLSSLELGDSALYFCASKQGAVGELFFGEGSRLTVL.

The genes are TRBV28 and TRBJ1-5; as DNA is missing, the TRBD1 call by TCRdb cannot be tested. CDR1 is MDHEN, CDR2 SYDVKM, per germline. The CDR3 consists of 15 residues. The chain's CDR3 is CASSSPGQGSQPQHF.

The rearrangement joins TRBV27 to TRBJ1-1; TCRdb's D call of TRBD1 is untestable without DNA. CDR3 length: 15 residues. Per germline, CDR1 MNHEY and CDR2 SMNVEV (reference sequence). The CDR3 region is CASSPRTDSGTEAFF.

The CDR3 loop reads CASSLPGTPSYEQYF. The chain recombines TRBV5-4 with TRBJ2-7; the TCRdb call, TRBD1, lacks DNA for checking. Germline V gene lookup returns CDR1 SGHNT and CDR2 YYREEE (reference sequence). The CDR3 spans 15 residues.

This rearrangement joins TRBV5-1 to TRBJ1-5; TCRdb selects TRBD1, and the lack of DNA leaves this call unchecked. Looked up from germline, CDR1 is SGHRS and CDR2 is YFSETQ. This CDR3 spans 15 amino acids. CDR3 residues: CASSSLGQGNQPQHF.

The chain employs TRBV18 and TRBJ2-1; TCRdb proposes TRBD1, but this gene call is untestable without DNA. This CDR3 comprises 16 residues. CDR1 and CDR2 from the germline V gene are KGHSH and LQKENI. CDR3 sequence reads: CASSLFAPTTYNEQFF.

This chain links TRBV5-6 with TRBJ1-6. CDR1 SGHDT and CDR2 YYEEEE come from the germline V gene. This CDR3 region has 14 residues. The chain's CDR3 is CASSSRGYNSPLHF. The variable domain in full, completed from reference TRBV5-6 and TRBJ1-6, reads DAGVTQSPTHLIKTRGQQVTLRCSPKSGHDTVSWYQQALGQGPQFIFQYYEEEERQRGNFPDRFSGHQFPNYSSELNVNALLLGDSALYLCASSSRGYNSPLHFGNGTRLTVT.

V is TRBV9 and J is TRBJ1-2. Germline V gene sequence: CDR1 SGDLS, CDR2 YYNGEE. This CDR3 spans 13 amino acids. The CDR3 region is CASSPEGRYGYTF.

The V gene is TRBV7-2, the J gene TRBJ1-2; the TCRdb call, TRBD1, lacks DNA for checking. From germline, CDR1 is SGHTA and CDR2 FQGNSA. CDR3 length: 15 amino acids. The CDR3: CASSLGLGQSYGYTF.

The V call is TRBV2, the J call TRBJ1-2. Germline CDR1 reads SNHLY; CDR2 reads FYNNEI. The CDR3 loop spans 14 amino acids. CDR3 loop: CASSEARQGNGYTF.